The T cell receptor (beta chain) under discussion was sequenced for a study of T-cell memory formation after mild COVID-19. This CDR3 has 14 residues. Germline lookup yields CDR1 MNHEY and CDR2 SMNVEV (reference sequence). Trimming stripped 3 bases from V and 5 bases from J, with 10 bases between. TCRdb re-analysed the 5' RACE reads in MiXCR, keeping a single row per CDR3 protein. Of hundreds of thousands of distinct CDR3 sequences in the sample, 18% were seen once. With respect to this clonotype: Its antigen is still unknown.

Study-level points and caveats: Mainly CM and EM harbored the contracting CD4+ clones; mainly EMRA harbored the CD8+ ones.

This chain uses TRBV27 with TRBJ1-4; maybe TRBD1 (5 bases). This TCR was recovered from an adult woman who had mild COVID-19 (a few samples of this study predate the infection). Cell type and time point are not known. The sample was PBMCs or a T cell subset sorted from them (not recorded which). The CDR3, as DNA: TGTGCCAGCAGTTTTCAGGGAGGGAATGAAAAACTGTTTTTT. Translating gives CASSFQGGNEKLFF.